This T cell receptor beta chain derives from a study of cytomegalovirus exposure and HLA in healthy donors. Findings and limits, study-wide: Upon later analysis, TCR association rates were observed to vary by HLA locus, being highest for DRB1 and lowest for HLA-C.

PCR amplification relied on 60 Vbeta primers (plus 13 Jbeta primers). Assay used: immunoSEQ multiplex PCR; TCRdb lists only in-frame clones, some missing. The repertoire table contains 70,000 or so clones. Germline CDR1 reads SGHAT; CDR2 reads FQNNGV. The CDR3 covers 15 residues. The V gene end was trimmed by 0 bases and the J gene end by 4 bases; junction bases not matched to a gene: 5. Note on this clone: Its specificity is not known.

Source material: PBMCs. The receptor was derived from a middle-aged man in good health and CMV-seronegative. The chain recombines TRBV11-2 with TRBJ2-7, with TRBD1 matching over 8 bases. In DNA form, the CDR3 reads TGTGCCAGCAGCTTAGAGGGACAGGACCTTTACGAGCAGTACTTC. Translated, it gives CASSLEGQDLYEQYF.